Following are 25 T cell receptor beta chains from one sample sequenced in a study of T cell responses to AZD1222 COVID-19 vaccine (dated by TCRdb to the early 2020s). The time point label, read with the paper, signifies: baseline before first vaccination. Library prep was done by the immunoSEQ multiplex PCR assay. Not all clones reach the TCRdb copy of this immuneACCESS table, which keeps in-frame sequences only. Checked studies attribute under half of the gap to unresolved V genes and leave the rest unexplained. The sample table shows some 96,000 clones, and 92% are seen once. 1.5% to 2% of the sample is held by the ten biggest clonotypes. The material was peripheral blood, obtained on day 0 of AZD1222 vaccination. The receptors shown here come from an adult in good health.

This chain connects TRBV5-5 to TRBJ1-1, with D maybe TRBD1 (6 bases). V gave up 1 base and J gave up 0 bases, with 13 bases separating them. Germline V gene lookup returns CDR1 SGHKS and CDR2 YYEKEE (reference sequence). CDR3 length equals 16 residues. Here the CDR3 reads CASSLMAGAVNTEAFF. CDR3 in DNA: TGTGCCAGCAGCTTGATGGCAGGGGCCGTGAACACTGAAGCTTTCTTT.

This chain uses TRBV4-2 with TRBJ2-3; D not resolved. The CDR3 loop spans 17 amino acids. V lost 2 bases to trimming and J lost 2 bases, with 17 bases between them. CDR1 LGHNA and CDR2 YNFKEQ come from the germline V gene. This CDR3 is CASSQLVSEQLTDTQYF. The CDR3 DNA is TGTGCCAGCAGCCAATTAGTGTCCGAGCAACTCACAGATACGCAGTATTTT.

J is TRBJ1-6 and V is TRBV7-9, with D perhaps matching TRBD1 (5 bases). Trimming left V 2 bases short and J 5 bases short, with 10 bases between. The CDR3 extends over 15 amino acids. Looked up from germline, CDR1 is SEHNR and CDR2 is FQNEAQ (reference sequence). CDR3 DNA sequence: TGTGCCAGCAGCTTATGGCAGGGAAATAATTCACCCCTCCACTTT. Amino acids: CASSLWQGNNSPLHF. Together with reference TRBV7-9 and TRBJ1-6, the CDR3 gives the full variable domain: DTGVSQNPRHKITKRGQNVTFRCDPISEHNRLYWYRQTLGQGPEFLTYFQNEAQLEKSRLLSDRFSAERPKGSFSTLEIQRTEQGDSAMYLCASSLWQGNNSPLHFGNGTRLTVT.

The rearrangement uses TRBV5-5 and TRBJ2-1; D gene unclear. CDR1 is SGHKS and CDR2 is YYEKEE in the germline V gene (reference sequence). The CDR3 length is 16 residues. The V end lost 0 bases, the J end lost 12 bases, and 22 bases lay between the germline ends. CDR3 nucleotide sequence: TGTGCCAGCAGCTTGGAAGGACCCAATTCAAGTGTTGGGCAGTTCTTC. Protein sequence: CASSLEGPNSSVGQFF. The full variable domain, its missing parts supplied by reference TRBV5-5 and TRBJ2-1, is DAGVTQSPTHLIKTRGQQVTLRCSPISGHKSVSWYQQVLGQGPQFIFQYYEKEERGRGNFPDRFSARQFPNYSSELNVNALLLGDSALYLCASSLEGPNSSVGQFFGPGTRLTVL.

The J gene is TRBJ1-1, the V gene TRBV18, with 10 positions matching TRBD1. Losses at the gene ends were 3 bases for V and 2 bases for J; bases not matched to a gene: 3. The CDR3 runs to 15 residues. Germline CDR1 is KGHSH and CDR2 is LQKENI. This CDR3 reads CASSPGTGANTEAFF. The CDR3 DNA is TGTGCCAGCTCACCCGGGACAGGGGCAAACACTGAAGCTTTCTTT.

The chain is built from TRBV11-3 and TRBJ2-2, with 8 positions matching TRBD1. The germline CDR1 and CDR2 sequences are SGHNT and YENEEA. This CDR3 contains 17 residues. The V and J ends lost 0 bases and 5 bases, in that order; junction bases with no gene match: 8. CDR3 nucleotides: TGTGCCAGCAGCTTAGATGTTCAGGGGGCTTCGACCGGGGAGCTGTTTTTT. As protein: CASSLDVQGASTGELFF.

This clone occurred once. This chain joins TRBV30 and TRBJ1-3; D is uncertain. The V gene lost 0 bases and the J gene lost 7 bases, with 7 bases spanning the gap. The CDR3 contains 12 residues. Germline V gene data show CDR1 as GTSNPN and CDR2 as SVGIG (reference sequence). DNA for the CDR3: TGTGCCTGGAGTGTACCTGTCAACACCATATATTTT. The encoded protein is CAWSVPVNTIYF.

The J gene is TRBJ1-2, the V gene TRBV11-2; D uncertain. Between the trimmed V and J ends, which lost 4 bases and 4 bases, there was a span of 19 bases. The CDR3 extends over 16 amino acids. Germline lookup yields CDR1 SGHAT and CDR2 FQNNGV. The CDR3 sequence is CASSSHDGEGFYGYTF. CDR3 in DNA: TGTGCCAGCAGCTCCCACGACGGTGAAGGGTTCTATGGCTACACCTTC.

CDR3 in DNA: TGTGCCAGCTCTGAGCGGGAGGGGACCCAGTACTTC. Amino acid sequence: CASSEREGTQYF. V and J are TRBV2 and TRBJ2-5; TRBD2 matches 10 bases. V lost 8 bases, J lost 7 bases, and 4 bases stayed unmatched. The CDR3 sequence is 12 residues long. In germline, CDR1 is SNHLY, CDR2 FYNNEI.

This clone is labeled medium-sized. The V gene is TRBV27, the J gene TRBJ2-1; 13 bases are a match to TRBD2. J was trimmed by 14 bases and V by 3 bases; bases with no gene match: 10. The CDR3 contains 15 residues. Germline V lookup: CDR1 MNHEY, CDR2 SMNVEV (reference sequence). This CDR3 is CASSFGRTSGSSEFF. The CDR3 region has the DNA TGTGCCAGCAGTTTTGGTAGGACTAGCGGGAGTTCGGAGTTCTTC.

This sequence joins TRBV6-4 and TRBJ1-1; no reliable D call. CDR1 and CDR2 from the germline V gene are MRHNA and SNTAGT. V lost 6 bases, J lost 4 bases, and 12 bases lay in between. This CDR3 has 13 amino acids. In nucleotides, the CDR3 is TGTGCCAGCAGCGCGGGGAGACCCACTGAAGCTTTCTTT. This translates into CASSAGRPTEAFF.

CDR3 sequence: CASSPGQGPDTQYF. The CDR3, as DNA: TGTGCCAGCAGCCCGGGACAGGGGCCAGATACGCAGTATTTT. The gene calls are TRBV28 and TRBJ2-3; 10 positions match TRBD1. Trimming took 6 bases from V and 4 from J; bases not matched to a gene: 4. Per the germline V gene, CDR1 is MDHEN and CDR2 is SYDVKM. This CDR3 contains 14 residues.

The genes are TRBV6-5 and TRBJ1-1; D is undetermined. V was pared by 2 bases and J by 2 bases, with 12 bases between. Per germline, CDR1 MNHEY and CDR2 SVGAGI. The CDR3 is 15 residues long. CDR3 bases: TGTGCCAGCAGTTACAAGCCGCCGTTAAACACTGAAGCTTTCTTT. Its translation: CASSYKPPLNTEAFF.

This clone appeared a few times. The chain has TRBV6-2 or TRBV6-3 and TRBJ1-1; D is unclear. V dropped 2 bases and J dropped 6 bases, with 13 bases sitting between them. This CDR3 is 14 amino acids long. Germline V gene lookup returns CDR1 MNHEY and CDR2 SVGEGT. CDR3 sequence reads: CASSYVGHTAEAFF. The CDR3 DNA is TGTGCCAGCAGTTACGTGGGCCATACGGCTGAAGCTTTCTTT.

The chain has TRBV6-4 and TRBJ1-2; D is uncertain. CDR1 and CDR2 from the germline V gene are MRHNA and SNTAGT. The V end was cut by 7 bases, the J end by 5 bases, with 26 bases between. CDR3 length equals 17 residues. CDR3 residues: CASKPGDRMARRYGYTF. CDR3 DNA sequence: TGTGCCAGCAAACCGGGCGACCGCATGGCCCGGAGATATGGCTACACCTTC.

The chain joins TRBV18 to TRBJ1-5; D remains ambiguous. CDR1 KGHSH and CDR2 LQKENI come from the germline V gene. This CDR3 spans 13 amino acids. Trimming removed 4 bases from V and 0 bases from J, with 4 bases in between. The CDR3 protein is CASSQSSNQPQHF. The CDR3 coding sequence is TGTGCCAGCTCACAGTCTAGCAATCAGCCCCAGCATTTT.

In nucleotides, the CDR3 is TGTGCCAGCAGCGTGGGACAGAGAAACCTGATACACAATGAGCAGTTCTTC. Protein product: CASSVGQRNLIHNEQFF. The gene calls are TRBV7-9 and TRBJ2-1, with 7 bases aligning to TRBD1. The CDR3 sequence is 17 residues long. Germline V CDR1 and CDR2: SEHNR, FQNEAQ (reference sequence). The trim removed 5 bases at V and 5 bases at J, leaving 15 bases unmatched.

The V gene is TRBV7-3, the J gene TRBJ2-1, with D maybe TRBD2 (5 bases). Per germline, CDR1 SGHTA and CDR2 FQGTGA. CDR3 size: 13 residues. V was cut by 5 bases and J by 5 bases, with 10 bases left in between. CDR3 protein: CASSPTRDNEQFF. The DNA of the CDR3 is TGTGCCAGCAGCCCGACGAGGGACAATGAGCAGTTCTTC.

The rearrangement links TRBV7-8 to TRBJ1-5, with 8 nucleotides matching TRBD1. Per the germline V gene, CDR1 is SGHVS and CDR2 is FQNEAQ. V shed 6 bases, J shed 5 bases, and the junction held 9 bases outside the gene matches. The CDR3 contains 15 residues. The CDR3 reads CASSSRDRKDQPQHF. DNA of the CDR3: TGTGCCAGCAGTTCCCGGGACAGGAAAGATCAGCCCCAGCATTTT.

The rearrangement uses TRBV9 and TRBJ2-7; no clear D gene. The CDR3 extends over 13 amino acids. V lost 4 bases, J lost 2 bases, and 10 bases lay in between. Germline V gene data show CDR1 as SGDLS and CDR2 as YYNGEE. CDR3 amino acids: CASSPRNTYEQYF. The CDR3 DNA reads as TGTGCCAGCAGCCCCAGAAACACCTACGAGCAGTACTTC.

The chain combines TRBV7-9 with TRBJ1-3; D uncertain. Germline CDR1 reads SEHNR; CDR2 reads FQNEAQ (reference sequence). The V end lost 2 bases, the J end lost 7 bases, and 6 bases lay between the germline ends. The CDR3 spans 12 residues. The CDR3 nucleotides are TGTGCCAGCAGCTTAAATCTTAACACCATATATTTT. Amino acid sequence: CASSLNLNTIYF.

The chain is built from TRBV3-1 (or the pseudogene TRBV3-2) and TRBJ2-7; no reliable D call. Germline-derived CDR1 and CDR2 are LGHDT and YNNKEL (reference sequence). The CDR3 loop spans 13 amino acids. The germline V and J ends were trimmed by 4 bases and 3 bases, with 10 bases remaining between them. The CDR3 DNA reads TGTGCCAGCAGCCCCAATTGGGACTACGAGCAGTACTTC. Protein sequence: CASSPNWDYEQYF.

CDR3 coding DNA: TGTGCCAGCAGCAGGGGCGAGGGTGGCGAGCAGTACTTC. Translating it yields CASSRGEGGEQYF. The genes are TRBV5-6 and TRBJ2-7; either TRBD1 or TRBD2 may fit D (5 bases each). Trimming left V 4 bases short and J 6 bases short, with 14 bases between. The CDR3 has 13 amino acids. Per germline, CDR1 SGHDT and CDR2 YYEEEE.

V is TRBV6-5 and J is TRBJ2-7, with D perhaps TRBD1 (6 bases). Trimming took off 5 bases at V and 0 bases at J, with 14 bases between the two ends. The V gene's germline CDR1 is MNHEY and CDR2 SVGAGI. The CDR3 totals 15 residues. For the CDR3, the DNA is TGTGCCAGCAGTAAGGGGCGACAGGTCTCCTACGAGCAGTACTTC. It encodes CASSKGRQVSYEQYF.

The chain employs TRBV6-5 and TRBJ2-5, with D possibly TRBD2 on 6 matching bases. Trimming took off 5 bases at V and 1 base at J, with 11 bases between the two ends. This CDR3 contains 14 residues. CDR1 is MNHEY, CDR2 SVGAGI, per germline. CDR3 nucleotides: TGTGCCAGCAGTCGGGGGACGGTCCAAGAGACCCAGTACTTC. Translating gives CASSRGTVQETQYF.